The 27 T cell receptor beta chains below all came from one sample that was sequenced in a study of CD8+ T cells in alopecia areata. Extraction and reverse transcription of RNA yielded cDNA as the sequencing template. Repertoires were generated with immunoSEQ multiplex PCR, while TCRdb's copy carries only in-frame clones and drops some. The data hold roughly 150,000 clones, with roughly 58% observed a single time. The sequenced sample was CD8+ T cells sorted from blood. The receptors derive from a human donor in good health.

J is TRBJ1-1 and V is TRBV27, with a tentative D call TRBD1 (6 bases). The CDR3 is 14 amino acids. V shed 0 bases and J shed 5 bases, with 10 bases lying between them. From germline, CDR1 is MNHEY and CDR2 SMNVEV (reference sequence). CDR3: CASSLSGGWTEAFF. The CDR3 nucleotides are TGTGCCAGCAGTTTATCAGGGGGGTGGACTGAAGCTTTCTTT.

The chain has TRBV7-9 and TRBJ2-7; no definite D call. The CDR3 runs to 13 residues. The V end lost 5 bases, the J end lost 4 bases, and 12 bases lay between the germline ends. The V gene's germline CDR1 is SEHNR and CDR2 FQNEAQ (reference sequence). The CDR3: CASSKDGFYEQYF. In DNA form, the CDR3 reads TGTGCCAGCAGCAAGGACGGATTTTACGAGCAGTACTTC.

This rearrangement joins TRBV18 to TRBJ2-1; D is undetermined. V lost 3 bases to trimming and J lost 0 bases, with 12 bases between them. Germline values: CDR1 KGHSH, CDR2 LQKENI. The length of the CDR3 is 16 residues. The CDR3 region has the DNA TGTGCCAGCTCACCCGTTGAGGTAAACTCCTACAATGAGCAGTTCTTC. The encoded protein is CASSPVEVNSYNEQFF.

The rearrangement joins TRBV19 to TRBJ1-1; D gene ambiguous. This CDR3 is 13 amino acids long. The V gene lost 3 bases and the J gene lost 5 bases, with 10 bases spanning the gap. Germline V gives CDR1 LNHDA, CDR2 SQIVND (reference sequence). Here the CDR3 reads CASSMTQMTEAFF. The CDR3 nucleotides are TGTGCCAGTAGTATGACGCAGATGACTGAAGCTTTCTTT. The full variable domain, its missing parts supplied by reference TRBV19 and TRBJ1-1, is DGGITQSPKYLFRKEGQNVTLSCEQNLNHDAMYWYRQDPGQGLRLIYYSQIVNDFQKGDIAEGYSVSREKKESFPLTVTSAQKNPTAFYLCASSMTQMTEAFFGQGTRLTVV.

In its sample, this clone was seen a few times. CDR3 sequence (DNA): TGTGCCAGCAGCGCCCCCCGGGAGGGCTCCTACAATGAGCAGTTCTTC. Translated: CASSAPREGSYNEQFF. The V and J genes are TRBV9 and TRBJ2-1; 8 nucleotides align to TRBD2. CDR1 SGDLS and CDR2 YYNGEE come from the germline V gene. V was pared by 3 bases and J by 0 bases, with 5 bases of the junction left unmatched. The CDR3 has 16 residues.

The CDR3 reads CSVAGTSGRREQYF. The CDR3 nucleotides read TGCAGCGTTGCGGGGACTAGCGGGAGAAGGGAGCAGTACTTC. This chain connects TRBV29-1 to TRBJ2-7, with TRBD2 matching 14 bases. This CDR3 is built from 14 residues. V dropped 4 bases and J dropped 7; count of bases not matched to a gene: 6. Germline V CDR1 and CDR2: SQVTM, ANQGSEA.

This clone showed up just a few times. A junction boundary mismatches the germline segment, possibly from a read error. The rearrangement joins TRBV7-3 to TRBJ2-5; D tentatively reads TRBD1 or TRBD2 (6 bases each). The CDR3 length is 14 residues. Per the germline V gene, CDR1 is SGHTA and CDR2 is FQGTGA. CDR3 DNA: TGCGCCAGCAGCCAAAAGGGGGGATACGGGACCCAGTACTTC. Protein sequence: CASSQKGGYGTQYF.

This clone turned up a few times. The genes are TRBV29-1 and TRBJ2-7; 8 bases align to TRBD1. Germline CDR1 is SQVTM and CDR2 is ANQGSEA. The ends lost 3 bases at V and 9 bases at J; junction bases unmatched: 13. The length of the CDR3 is 14 residues. The CDR3 spells CSVDPTGEDIVQYF. CDR3 nucleotides: TGCAGCGTTGATCCGACAGGGGAAGATATAGTGCAGTACTTC.

This chain connects TRBV5-1 to TRBJ1-5; D uncertain. Germline V gives CDR1 SGHRS, CDR2 YFSETQ. V was trimmed by 4 bases and J by 0 bases, leaving 11 bases between them. The CDR3 is 15 amino acids. As DNA, the CDR3 is TGCGCCAGCAGCCCGGACGGGAATAGCAATCAGCCCCAGCATTTT. Protein product: CASSPDGNSNQPQHF.

The rearrangement uses TRBV29-1 and TRBJ2-7, with TRBD2 matching 11 bases. Per germline, CDR1 SQVTM and CDR2 ANQGSEA. The CDR3 has 17 residues. Trimming at V came to 1 base and at J to 2 bases, leaving 10 bases not matched to a gene. The CDR3 DNA reads as TGCAGCGTTGAAGCCCAAGGCCTAGCGGGAGGTACCTACGAGCAGTACTTC. It is translated as CSVEAQGLAGGTYEQYF.

This clone was detected once. The CDR3 loop reads CASSRGQTNTGELFF. The CDR3 DNA follows: TGTGCCAGCAGCCGTGGACAGACGAACACCGGGGAGCTGTTTTTT. V is TRBV6-5 and J is TRBJ2-2, with D maybe TRBD1 (6 bases). Looked up from germline, CDR1 is MNHEY and CDR2 is SVGAGI. Deletions cut 6 bases from V and 0 bases from J, with 11 bases between. The CDR3 runs 15 residues.

This chain links TRBV9 with TRBJ2-1, with D unresolved. The CDR3 sequence is 13 residues long. CDR1 and CDR2 from the germline V gene are SGDLS and YYNGEE. Trimming left V 2 bases short and J 3 bases short, with 6 bases between. DNA for the CDR3: TGTGCCAGCAGCGTCACCTACTACAATGAGCAGTTCTTC. Translating it yields CASSVTYYNEQFF.

This chain uses TRBV30 with TRBJ2-5; unclear D gene. CDR3 length: 12 residues. Germline V gene lookup returns CDR1 GTSNPN and CDR2 SVGIG (reference sequence). V was trimmed by 0 bases and J by 5 bases, leaving 7 bases between them. CDR3 bases: TGTGCCTGGAGTGTACAACGGGAGACCCAGTACTTC. Its translation is CAWSVQRETQYF. Variable domain in full (rest from reference TRBV30 and TRBJ2-5): SQTIHQWPATLVQPVGSPLSLECTVEGTSNPNLYWYRQAAGRGLQLLFYSVGIGQISSEVPQNLSASRPQDRQFILSSKKLLLSDSGFYLCAWSVQRETQYFGPGTRLLVL.

A word on this clone: The junction shows a germline mismatch at one end, possibly a read error. The V call is TRBV14, the J call TRBJ2-1; D is undetermined. The CDR3 contains 11 residues. CDR1 and CDR2 (germline): SGHDN, FVKESK. In nucleotides, the CDR3 is TGTGCCAGCAGCCAAGTCAAGCGTAAGGTCTTC. Translation: CASSQVKRKVF.

J is TRBJ2-7 and V is TRBV29-1; 10 bases are shared with TRBD2. Germline assignment: CDR1 SQVTM and CDR2 ANQGSEA. This CDR3 contains 19 residues. Trimming at V came to 4 bases and at J to 4 bases, leaving 22 bases not matched to a gene. CDR3 protein: CSVGRHLLLSGRAMYEQYF. As DNA, the CDR3 is TGCAGCGTTGGGCGGCACCTACTTCTAAGCGGGAGGGCCATGTACGAGCAGTACTTC.

This rearrangement joins TRBV6-5 to TRBJ1-1, with D possibly being TRBD1 (6 bases). Germline loops: CDR1 MNHEY, CDR2 SVGAGI. V was shortened by 5 bases and J by 5 bases, with 18 bases between the two germline ends. The CDR3 contains 15 residues. CDR3 amino acids: CASSPDLGGGTEAFF. Here the CDR3 DNA reads TGTGCCAGCAGTCCGGATCTAGGGGGGGGTACTGAAGCTTTCTTT.

The genes are TRBV30 and TRBJ2-1, with D unresolved. CDR1 and CDR2 (germline): GTSNPN, SVGIG (reference sequence). The V gene lost 0 bases and the J gene lost 4 bases, with 7 bases spanning the gap. The CDR3 covers 13 residues. CDR3 in amino acids: CAWSVLGYNEQFF. CDR3 nucleotide sequence: TGTGCCTGGAGTGTTTTAGGTTACAATGAGCAGTTCTTC. The full variable domain, rest sourced from reference TRBV30 and TRBJ2-1, is SQTIHQWPATLVQPVGSPLSLECTVEGTSNPNLYWYRQAAGRGLQLLFYSVGIGQISSEVPQNLSASRPQDRQFILSSKKLLLSDSGFYLCAWSVLGYNEQFFGPGTRLTVL.

The CDR3 sequence: CASSVDPSGFYEQYF. DNA of the CDR3: TGTGCCAGCAGCGTAGACCCTAGCGGGTTCTACGAGCAGTACTTC. V gene TRBV9 combines with J gene TRBJ2-7, with TRBD2 identical over 8 bases. Unmatched junction bases numbered 5, after V lost 0 bases and J lost 3 bases. CDR3 length equals 15 residues. Germline V gives CDR1 SGDLS, CDR2 YYNGEE. Looking up the rest from reference TRBV9 and TRBJ2-7 gives the full variable domain: DSGVTQTPKHLITATGQRVTLRCSPRSGDLSVYWYQQSLDQGLQFLIQYYNGEERAKGNILERFSAQQFPDLHSELNLSSLELGDSALYFCASSVDPSGFYEQYFGPGTRLTVT.

Turning to this clone: Other DNA sequences from this sample encode an identical CDR3 as well. The rearrangement joins TRBV27 to TRBJ1-1; 10 nucleotides match TRBD1. The CDR3 totals 14 residues. V shed 5 bases and J 5 bases; nucleotides not matched to a gene: 5. Germline loops: CDR1 MNHEY, CDR2 SMNVEV (reference sequence). CDR3 coding DNA: TGTGCCAGCAGTCTAGGACAGGGGGGGACTGAAGCTTTCTTT. It specifies CASSLGQGGTEAFF.

This chain joins TRBV7-9 and TRBJ1-1, with D perhaps matching TRBD1 (6 bases). Germline CDR1 and CDR2: SEHNR and FQNEAQ (reference sequence). Trimming removed 5 bases from V and 7 bases from J, with 17 bases in between. This CDR3 comprises 14 residues. The CDR3 nucleotides read TGTGCCAGCAGCCCGGCGGGGGGCCGGGGTGAAGCTTTCTTT. Protein product: CASSPAGGRGEAFF. The full variable domain, its missing parts supplied by reference TRBV7-9 and TRBJ1-1, is DTGVSQNPRHKITKRGQNVTFRCDPISEHNRLYWYRQTLGQGPEFLTYFQNEAQLEKSRLLSDRFSAERPKGSFSTLEIQRTEQGDSAMYLCASSPAGGRGEAFFGQGTRLTVV.

V is TRBV6-5 and J is TRBJ1-5; D not certain. Trimming took 5 bases from V and 4 from J, leaving 9 bases between them. In germline, CDR1 is MNHEY, CDR2 SVGAGI. This CDR3 spans 13 amino acids. CDR3 sequence reads: CASSILENQPQHF. Written as DNA, the CDR3 is TGTGCCAGCAGTATCTTGGAGAATCAGCCCCAGCATTTT.

The rearrangement uses TRBV18 and TRBJ2-6; TRBD1 agrees at 7 bases. Per germline, CDR1 KGHSH and CDR2 LQKENI. This CDR3 comprises 16 residues. The V segment lost 0 bases and the J segment 2 bases; nucleotides outside the gene matches: 1. The CDR3, as DNA: TGTGCCAGCTCACCACCGGACAGGCCTGGGGCCAACGTCCTGACTTTC. This translates into CASSPPDRPGANVLTF.

This clone was seen a handful of times. The chain has TRBV5-6 and TRBJ2-1; 12 bases fit TRBD2. V lost 4 bases, J lost 7 bases, and 12 bases stayed unmatched. The CDR3 runs 17 residues. The germline gives CDR1 SGHDT, CDR2 YYEEEE. The CDR3 bases are TGTGCCAGCAGCAGCCCCCTTCTAGCGGGAGGGCCAAATGAGCAGTTCTTC. Translated, it gives CASSSPLLAGGPNEQFF.

The chain joins TRBV27 to TRBJ2-7, with 8 positions matching TRBD1. CDR3 length: 13 residues. The V gene's germline CDR1 is MNHEY and CDR2 SMNVEV (reference sequence). The V and J ends lost 6 bases and 6 bases, in that order; junction bases with no gene match: 7. Here the CDR3 reads CASSHDRGREQYF. The CDR3, as DNA: TGTGCCAGCAGCCACGACAGGGGTCGCGAGCAGTACTTC.

V and J are TRBV10-3 and TRBJ2-1, with 7 bases aligning to TRBD2. After removal of 1 base from V and 7 bases from J, the junction contained 4 bases not matched to a gene. The germline V gene has CDR1 ENHRY and CDR2 SYGVKD. There are 14 residues in the CDR3. The CDR3 spells CAISEWAGENEQFF. CDR3 in DNA: TGTGCCATCAGTGAGTGGGCGGGAGAGAATGAGCAGTTCTTC.

The V and J genes are TRBV9 and TRBJ2-2; the D is unclear. V lost 0 bases to trimming and J lost 3 bases, with 9 bases between them. This CDR3 has 15 amino acids. Germline CDR1 and CDR2: SGDLS and YYNGEE. The CDR3: CASSVDVVDTGELFF. In DNA form, the CDR3 reads TGTGCCAGCAGCGTAGATGTCGTGGACACCGGGGAGCTGTTTTTT.

The gene calls are TRBV6-5 and TRBJ2-7; D remains unclear. Trimming cost V 6 bases and J 3 bases, with 12 bases left between them. The CDR3 runs 13 residues. Looked up from germline, CDR1 is MNHEY and CDR2 is SVGAGI. The CDR3 nucleotides read TGTGCCAGCAGCCCCTCCCCGGTCTACGAGCAGTACTTC. Amino acid sequence: CASSPSPVYEQYF.